A selection of T cell receptor beta chains follows, all from one sample in a study of T cells after yellow fever vaccination. Using its own MiXCR run on the 5' RACE reads, TCRdb lists one record per CDR3 protein. The sample consists of 150,000 to 200,000 distinct CDR3 sequences, 6% to 7.5% of them appearing once. The input for sequencing was CD4+ T cells sorted from PBMCs, taken around 5 days after the first yellow fever vaccination. These receptors were collected from a man aged 18 to 29 who received the YFV17D yellow fever vaccine. CDR3s include the opening cysteine and the closing phenylalanine or tryptophan. The order of the fields is clone size, J gene, V gene, CDR3 protein. For some rows the clone size is stated as once, few or many, or as a class when expanded; others skip it.

clone_size: many; j_call: TRBJ1-5; v_call: TRBV7-8; cdr3_aa: CASSLAEPYSNQPQHF
clone_size: many; j_call: TRBJ2-3; v_call: TRBV10-1; cdr3_aa: CASSAGGAGSTDTQYF
clone_size: many; j_call: TRBJ1-2; v_call: TRBV9; cdr3_aa: CASSVSRQGISGGYTF
clone_size: many; j_call: TRBJ2-5; v_call: TRBV12-3/TRBV12-4; cdr3_aa: CASSSRKGVGETQYF
clone_size: many; j_call: TRBJ1-2; v_call: TRBV12-3/TRBV12-4; cdr3_aa: CASRGTGSSYGYTF
clone_size: many; j_call: TRBJ1-5; v_call: TRBV5-1; cdr3_aa: CASSLDSPYNQPQHF
clone_size: many; j_call: TRBJ2-5; v_call: TRBV12-3/TRBV12-4; cdr3_aa: CASSFTGGMETQYF
clone_size: many; j_call: TRBJ2-4; v_call: TRBV7-2; cdr3_aa: CASSLSSGGPPIQYF
clone_size: many; j_call: TRBJ2-5; v_call: TRBV4-3; cdr3_aa: CASSQGRRTGVETQYF
clone_size: few; j_call: TRBJ2-7; v_call: TRBV5-1; cdr3_aa: CASSLDDYEQYF
clone_size: many; j_call: TRBJ2-5; v_call: TRBV11-2; cdr3_aa: CASISTGMGETQYF
clone_size: .; j_call: TRBJ1-5; v_call: TRBV20-1; cdr3_aa: CSAVGGWQPQHF
clone_size: .; j_call: TRBJ1-2; v_call: TRBV3-1; cdr3_aa: CASSPYRGGYTF
clone_size: few; j_call: TRBJ1-5; v_call: TRBV12-3/TRBV12-4; cdr3_aa: CASSLRGRGRQPQHF
clone_size: .; j_call: TRBJ1-1; v_call: TRBV12-3/TRBV12-4; cdr3_aa: CASSYTGTVNTEAFF
clone_size: few; j_call: TRBJ2-5; v_call: TRBV27; cdr3_aa: CASSRNRDSKETQYF
clone_size: many; j_call: TRBJ2-1; v_call: TRBV20-1; cdr3_aa: CSARDVWEQFF
clone_size: many; j_call: TRBJ2-3; v_call: TRBV5-1; cdr3_aa: CASSLWGTSGADTQYF
clone_size: few; j_call: TRBJ1-2; v_call: TRBV7-6; cdr3_aa: CASSLSGTGGFGYTF
clone_size: few; j_call: TRBJ1-2; v_call: TRBV10-3; cdr3_aa: CAISEGQPHYGYTF
clone_size: few; j_call: TRBJ2-1; v_call: TRBV3-1; cdr3_aa: CASSQDLGRDNEQFF
clone_size: few; j_call: TRBJ2-1; v_call: TRBV20-1; cdr3_aa: CSARDPRGGYNEQFF
clone_size: many; j_call: TRBJ1-2; v_call: TRBV3-1; cdr3_aa: CASSSRQHGYTF
clone_size: many; j_call: TRBJ2-1; v_call: TRBV2; cdr3_aa: CAGRGNEQFF
clone_size: many; j_call: TRBJ1-5; v_call: TRBV12-3/TRBV12-4; cdr3_aa: CASRAGGAGNQPQHF
clone_size: many; j_call: TRBJ2-5; v_call: TRBV13; cdr3_aa: CASSLTLVGETQYF
clone_size: many; j_call: TRBJ1-5; v_call: TRBV4-2; cdr3_aa: CASSQTSWRPQHF